The 31 T cell receptor beta chains reported below all come from one sample, sequenced in a study of beta chain features in type 1 diabetes. All of the isolated RNA was reverse transcribed, so expressed TCRB transcripts were sequenced. Sequencing was performed with immunoSEQ multiplex PCR; in TCRdb, only in-frame clones are kept and a portion is missing. The sample contains 150,000 to 190,000 clones, 10% to 13% of which appear only once. Study-wide results and caveats: All four CD4+ subsets from Type 1 diabetes patients carried moderately but significantly shorter TCRB CDR3s.

These receptors have no identified antigens. The sample was central memory CD4+ T cells from blood. These receptors all come from a man in his thirties or forties with type 1 diabetes.

V usage is TRBV7-3 and J usage is TRBJ2-3, with 11 bases identical to TRBD2. V was clipped by 5 bases and J by 4 bases; unmatched bases: 11. The CDR3 runs 17 residues. The germline CDR1 and CDR2 sequences are SGHTA and FQGTGA. CDR3: CASSPSLAGGLPDTQYF. In DNA, the CDR3 is TGTGCCAGCAGCCCTAGCCTAGCGGGAGGTCTGCCAGATACGCAGTATTTT.

The genes are TRBV28 and TRBJ1-1; a possible D gene is TRBD1 (5 bases). CDR1 MDHEN and CDR2 SYDVKM come from the germline V gene. V was pared by 10 bases and J by 5 bases, with 17 bases between. CDR3 size: 13 residues. CDR3 sequence (DNA): TGTGCCACCAACCCTGGGGGGGTGACTGAAGCTTTCTTT. Protein: CATNPGGVTEAFF.

This sequence joins TRBV7-2 and TRBJ2-1; D is possibly TRBD2 (5 bases). Germline-derived CDR1 and CDR2 are SGHTA and FQGNSA. V lost 4 bases to trimming and J lost 4 bases, with 11 bases between them. The CDR3 is made up of 14 amino acids. As DNA, the CDR3 is TGTGCCAGCAGCTCTCGGACTGATTACAATGAGCAGTTCTTC. Its protein is CASSSRTDYNEQFF.

The V gene is TRBV7-3, the J gene TRBJ2-1, with 7 bases fitting TRBD2. The CDR3 is 15 residues long. After removal of 5 bases from V and 0 bases from J, the junction contained 4 bases not matched to a gene. In germline, CDR1 is SGHTA, CDR2 FQGTGA. The CDR3 protein is CASSARGSSYNEQFF. The CDR3 DNA follows: TGTGCCAGCAGCGCACGCGGGAGCTCCTACAATGAGCAGTTCTTC.

V usage is TRBV6-5 and J usage is TRBJ2-5, with D possibly TRBD1 on 5 matching bases. CDR3 length: 16 residues. V lost 0 bases, J lost 4 bases, and 15 bases lay in between. CDR1 and CDR2 (germline): MNHEY, SVGAGI. CDR3 sequence: CASSYSMPRAAETQYF. CDR3 nucleotide sequence: TGTGCCAGCAGTTACTCGATGCCCAGGGCAGCAGAGACCCAGTACTTC.

The chain couples TRBV7-9 to TRBJ1-2; 7 bases align to TRBD1. The junction had 6 bases not matched to a gene; V was cut back by 5 bases and J by 0 bases. The CDR3 is made up of 15 amino acids. CDR1 SEHNR and CDR2 FQNEAQ come from the germline V gene (reference sequence). The CDR3 coding sequence is TGTGCCAGCAGCAGCCCGACAGGGCCTAACTATGGCTACACCTTC. Translation gives CASSSPTGPNYGYTF.

This clone has just a few counts. J is TRBJ2-7 and V is TRBV6-6; 7 bases fit TRBD1. Germline V gene sequence: CDR1 MNHNY, CDR2 SVGAGI (reference sequence). The CDR3 is made up of 16 amino acids. V lost 2 bases, J lost 0 bases, and 7 bases stayed unmatched. The CDR3 DNA sequence: TGTGCCAGCAGTTACCCAGCGACAGGGAGCTCCTACGAGCAGTACTTC. Encoded protein: CASSYPATGSSYEQYF.

Comments on this clone: Other DNA variants within this sample encode the same CDR3. The rearrangement joins TRBV9 to TRBJ2-5, with D tentatively TRBD1 (5 bases). There are 12 residues in the CDR3. V was trimmed by 3 bases and J by 5 bases, leaving 8 bases between them. Germline V CDR1 and CDR2: SGDLS, YYNGEE. CDR3 in amino acids: CASSAGQETQYF. In nucleotides, the CDR3 is TGTGCCAGCAGCGCAGGGCAGGAGACCCAGTACTTC.

This clone was recorded many times. The chain combines TRBV27 with TRBJ2-7; D may be TRBD2 (6 bases). The germline gives CDR1 MNHEY, CDR2 SMNVEV (reference sequence). The CDR3 length is 14 residues. Trimming removed 6 bases at V and 3 bases at J, with 15 bases between. Here the CDR3 reads CASSRRGGYYEQYF. The CDR3 DNA sequence: TGTGCCAGCAGCCGCCGGGGAGGATACTACGAGCAGTACTTC.

The table lists this clone with many counts. V gene TRBV2 combines with J gene TRBJ2-7, with no clear D. The germline V and J ends were trimmed by 10 bases and 1 base, with 8 bases remaining between them. Per germline, CDR1 SNHLY and CDR2 FYNNEI. The CDR3 covers 11 residues. The CDR3 bases are TGTGCCACAGGCCCGTCCTACGAGCAGTACTTC. Protein sequence: CATGPSYEQYF.

The chain employs TRBV11-1 and TRBJ2-7; D is uncertain. The CDR3 contains 14 residues. V lost 1 base to trimming and J lost 6 bases, with 13 bases between them. Germline V gene data show CDR1 as SGHAT and CDR2 as FQDESV (reference sequence). The DNA for the CDR3 is TGTGCCAGCAGCTTAGAGTCTAGAGAAGTCGAGCAGTACTTC. As protein: CASSLESREVEQYF. The full variable domain, its missing parts supplied by reference TRBV11-1 and TRBJ2-7, is EAEVAQSPRYKITEKSQAVAFWCDPISGHATLYWYRQILGQGPELLVQFQDESVVDDSQLPKDRFSAERLKGVDSTLKIQPAELGDSAMYLCASSLESREVEQYFGPGTRLTVT.

The DNA for the CDR3 is TGTGCCAGCAGTTACGCGTCGGGGGCCTACGAGCAGTACTTC. It is translated as CASSYASGAYEQYF. This sequence joins TRBV6-6 and TRBJ2-7; D perhaps matches TRBD2 (6 bases). The V end lost 2 bases, the J end lost 2 bases, and 10 bases lay between the germline ends. This CDR3 has 14 residues. The germline V gene encodes CDR1 MNHNY and CDR2 SVGAGI (reference sequence).

This chain joins TRBV25-1 and TRBJ2-3; D remains unclear. Germline V gene lookup returns CDR1 MGHDK and CDR2 SYGVNS. V lost 3 bases and J lost 0, with 7 bases in between. The CDR3 totals 14 residues. The CDR3 DNA follows: TGTGCCAGCAGTGAGGCAGGAAGCACAGATACGCAGTATTTT. Encoded protein: CASSEAGSTDTQYF.

This clone was observed a handful of times. The rearrangement joins TRBV9 to TRBJ1-2; TRBD1 might be the D (6 bases). The germline gives CDR1 SGDLS, CDR2 YYNGEE. The CDR3 sequence is 14 residues long. V lost 4 bases and J 5 bases, leaving 15 bases between the germline ends. CDR3 in DNA: TGTGCCAGCAGCTCCGGGACACACAGTTATGGCTACACCTTC. The encoded protein is CASSSGTHSYGYTF.

This clone was counted only a few times. CDR3 nucleotide sequence: TGTGCCAGCAGCGTAATCCACGAGCAGTACTTC. Translating it yields CASSVIHEQYF. The rearrangement links TRBV7-2 to TRBJ2-7; no firm D call. This CDR3 comprises 11 residues. Trimming took 5 bases from V and 5 from J, leaving 7 bases between them. In germline, CDR1 is SGHTA, CDR2 FQGNSA.

This rearrangement joins TRBV19 to TRBJ2-7; D unclear. V was trimmed by 5 bases and J by 4 bases, leaving 12 bases between them. The length of the CDR3 is 13 residues. Germline CDR1 LNHDA, CDR2 SQIVND (reference sequence). Here the CDR3 reads CASSGQDQYEQYF. The CDR3 coding sequence is TGTGCCAGTAGTGGGCAAGACCAATACGAGCAGTACTTC.

This clone was counted only a few times. V gene TRBV6-6 combines with J gene TRBJ1-1; 7 bases match TRBD1. There are 15 residues in the CDR3. Germline loops: CDR1 MNHNY, CDR2 SVGAGI (reference sequence). Trimming removed 4 bases from V and 0 bases from J; junction bases left unmatched: 5. CDR3 in amino acids: CASSLTGPLNTEAFF. The CDR3 DNA reads as TGTGCCAGCAGTTTGACAGGGCCGCTGAACACTGAAGCTTTCTTT.

This clone was seen a few times. The chain combines TRBV4-3 with TRBJ1-4; D is perhaps TRBD1 (5 bases). The V and J ends lost 4 bases and 0 bases respectively, with 9 bases between them. The germline gives CDR1 LGHNA, CDR2 YSLEER. The CDR3 sequence is 15 residues long. The CDR3 nucleotides read TGCGCCAGCAGCCTATCGACAGCAACTAATGAAAAACTGTTTTTT. Its protein product is CASSLSTATNEKLFF.

This clone was observed a few times. The V call is TRBV7-2, the J call TRBJ2-1, with 9 bases aligning to TRBD2. Germline CDR1 reads SGHTA; CDR2 reads FQGNSA. The junction had 17 bases not matched to a gene; V was cut back by 4 bases and J by 7 bases. CDR3 length: 18 amino acids. In DNA form, the CDR3 reads TGTGCCAGCAGCTCCCTGCCTTTCGCGGGAGGGACTAGTAATGAGCAGTTCTTC. Translating gives CASSSLPFAGGTSNEQFF.

This clone was counted a few times. This sequence joins TRBV7-2 and TRBJ2-7, with a weak D call TRBD1 (6 bases). Trimming removed 3 bases from V and 7 bases from J, with 19 bases in between. The CDR3 is 15 amino acids. CDR1 is SGHTA and CDR2 is FQGNSA in the germline V gene. The CDR3 sequence: CASSFPERKTGEQYF. In DNA, the CDR3 is TGTGCCAGCAGCTTCCCCGAAAGGAAGACAGGAGAGCAGTACTTC.

This clone was found a few times. The chain employs TRBV5-1 and TRBJ1-1, with D possibly TRBD1 on 6 matching bases. Germline lookup yields CDR1 SGHRS and CDR2 YFSETQ. The CDR3 runs to 15 residues. V lost 0 bases, J lost 0 bases, and 9 bases lay in between. This chain's CDR3 is CASSLEGQLNTEAFF. As DNA, the CDR3 is TGCGCCAGCAGCTTGGAAGGACAGCTGAACACTGAAGCTTTCTTT. The variable domain in full, completed from reference TRBV5-1 and TRBJ1-1, reads KAGVTQTPRYLIKTRGQQVTLSCSPISGHRSVSWYQQTPGQGLQFLFEYFSETQRNKGNFPGRFSGRQFSNSRSEMNVSTLELGDSALYLCASSLEGQLNTEAFFGQGTRLTVV.

This chain links TRBV18 with TRBJ1-1; no clear D. Germline-derived CDR1 and CDR2 are KGHSH and LQKENI. CDR3 length equals 13 residues. The V end lost 2 bases, the J end lost 4 bases, and 8 bases lay between the germline ends. For the CDR3, the DNA is TGTGCCAGCTCACCAATCTCGTCCACTGAAGCTTTCTTT. Translating it yields CASSPISSTEAFF.

V gene TRBV10-3 combines with J gene TRBJ1-5; 9 nucleotides line up with TRBD1. Per the germline V gene, CDR1 is ENHRY and CDR2 is SYGVKD. The CDR3 is 15 residues long. Trimming at V came to 2 bases and at J to 7 bases, leaving 6 bases not matched to a gene. The CDR3 DNA reads as TGTGCCATCAGTGAGCAACAGGGGGCGAGGCAGCCCCAGCATTTT. It yields the protein CAISEQQGARQPQHF.

This clone was counted between two and nine times. V usage is TRBV7-2 and J usage is TRBJ2-2; 10 nucleotides align to TRBD1. Trimming cost V 4 bases and J 5 bases; bases outside gene matches: 1. The CDR3 is made up of 14 amino acids. Germline CDR1 and CDR2: SGHTA and FQGNSA. The CDR3 nucleotides are TGTGCCAGCAGCTCGGACAGGGGGACCGGGGAGCTGTTTTTT. It yields the protein CASSSDRGTGELFF.

V is TRBV6-1 and J is TRBJ2-7; D not resolved. CDR3 length: 12 residues. Germline V gene lookup returns CDR1 MNHNS and CDR2 SASEGT. Between the trimmed V and J ends, which lost 2 bases and 0 bases, there was a span of 2 bases. CDR3 DNA: TGTGCCAGCAGTGAACACTCCTACGAGCAGTACTTC. Translating it yields CASSEHSYEQYF.

The V call is TRBV6-1, the J call TRBJ2-1; 7 bases fit TRBD2. Germline CDR1 reads MNHNS; CDR2 reads SASEGT. This CDR3 comprises 12 residues. V was pared by 6 bases and J by 11 bases, with 7 bases of the junction left unmatched. CDR3 DNA: TGTGCCAGCAGCCTTCCCGGGACTAAGCAGTTCTTC. Translating gives CASSLPGTKQFF.

V is TRBV7-9 and J is TRBJ2-7; 8 bases align to TRBD1. CDR3 length: 14 amino acids. Trimming took 3 bases from V and 3 from J; bases not matched to a gene: 4. Germline CDR1 reads SEHNR; CDR2 reads FQNEAQ (reference sequence). The CDR3 coding sequence is TGTGCCAGCAGCTTGGGACAGGTGGGCTACGAGCAGTACTTC. It yields the protein CASSLGQVGYEQYF.

The rearrangement links TRBV4-2 to TRBJ2-5; D is perhaps TRBD2 (5 bases). The end of the DNA is better explained by TRBJ2-7, so the J call may be wrong. The CDR3 is 14 amino acids. In germline, CDR1 is LGHNA, CDR2 YNFKEQ. The DNA for the CDR3 is TGTGCCAGCAGCCAAGGAGGAGGATCCTACGAGCAGTACTTC. This sequence encodes CASSQGGGSYEQYF.

This clone was seen a handful of times. V usage is TRBV7-2 and J usage is TRBJ2-5; TRBD1 is a possible D gene (6 bases). Trimming stripped 3 bases from V and 2 bases from J, with 7 bases between. The CDR3 is 13 residues long. Germline V gene lookup returns CDR1 SGHTA and CDR2 FQGNSA. In nucleotides, the CDR3 is TGTGCCAGCAGCTTCGGACAGCAAGAGACCCAGTACTTC. Its translation: CASSFGQQETQYF. Full variable domain (remainder filled in from reference TRBV7-2 and TRBJ2-5): GAGVSQSPSNKVTEKGKDVELRCDPISGHTALYWYRQSLGQGLEFLIYFQGNSAPDKSGLPSDRFSAERTGGSVSTLTIQRTQQEDSAVYLCASSFGQQETQYFGPGTRLLVL.

In this sample, this clone turned up a few times. The chain joins TRBV20-1 to TRBJ1-1; no clear D gene. The V end lost 5 bases, the J end lost 11 bases, and 12 bases lay between the germline ends. In germline, CDR1 is DFQATT, CDR2 SNEGSKA (reference sequence). CDR3 length: 10 residues. This CDR3 reads CSAWEAVAFF. The DNA of the CDR3 is TGCAGTGCTTGGGAGGCGGTTGCTTTCTTT.

The table lists this clone with a few counts. The V call is TRBV11-1, the J call TRBJ2-7; tentative D call: TRBD2 (6 bases). CDR3 length: 14 residues. V dropped 2 bases and J dropped 6 bases, with 14 bases sitting between them. Germline CDR1 SGHAT, CDR2 FQDESV (reference sequence). The CDR3: CASSLLGGSLEQYF. CDR3 coding DNA: TGTGCCAGCAGCTTATTAGGAGGGTCCCTCGAGCAGTACTTC.